A single sample gave rise to the 5 T cell receptor beta chains below, sequenced in a study of CD8+CD57+ T cells in acquired aplastic anemia. TCR beta VDJ and CDR3 profiling used genomic DNA as template. TCRdb re-called the reads with MiXCR, one entry per CDR3 protein. The sample gives about 35,000 distinct CDR3 sequences, roughly 77% of which show up once; 22% is in the top ten. The sequenced sample was sorted CD4+, CD8+, or CD8+CD57+ T cells (not recorded which) from PBMCs. Source of these receptors: a human donor in good health, serving as a control.

This rearrangement joins TRBV9 to TRBJ2-6, with 9 positions matching TRBD1. V was pared by 3 bases and J by 4 bases, with 11 bases of the junction left unmatched. CDR1 and CDR2 from the germline V gene are SGDLS and YYNGEE. CDR3 length: 18 residues. CDR3 DNA: TGTGCCAGCAGCGAGCGAACAGGGGGCGGCGGCGGGGCCAACGTCCTGACTTTC. Its protein is CASSERTGGGGGANVLTF.

The gene calls are TRBV15 and TRBJ2-1; 13 bases are a match to TRBD2. Trimming at V came to 5 bases and at J to 0 bases, leaving 4 bases not matched to a gene. Looked up from germline, CDR1 is LNHNV and CDR2 is YYDKDF (reference sequence). This CDR3 comprises 17 residues. The CDR3 coding sequence is TGTGCCACCAGCCGGACTAGCGGGGGATCCTCCTACAATGAGCAGTTCTTC. Its translation: CATSRTSGGSSYNEQFF.

The CDR3, as DNA: TGTGCCACCAGCAGACAGGGTCTGGGGTACAATGAGCAGTTCTTC. Translated: CATSRQGLGYNEQFF. This chain joins TRBV15 and TRBJ2-1; D is perhaps TRBD1 (5 bases). This CDR3 has 15 amino acids. V lost 2 bases, J lost 4 bases, and 12 bases lay in between. The germline V gene encodes CDR1 LNHNV and CDR2 YYDKDF (reference sequence).

This clonotype was seen only once. The V gene is TRBV10-3, the J gene TRBJ2-1; 8 positions agree with TRBD2. Germline V lookup: CDR1 ENHRY, CDR2 SYGVKD. The CDR3 length is 17 residues. Germline trimming cut 0 bases from V and 4 bases from J; bases unmatched to any gene: 8. CDR3: CAISESDSGKLYNEQFF. The CDR3 region has the DNA TGTGCCATCAGTGAGTCGGATAGCGGGAAACTTTACAATGAGCAGTTCTTC.

This clonotype appeared a few times. This rearrangement joins TRBV2 to TRBJ1-6; tentative D call: TRBD1 (6 bases). With 7 bases removed from V and 11 bases from J, the gap between germline ends came to 15 bases. The germline V gene has CDR1 SNHLY and CDR2 FYNNEI. The CDR3 is made up of 13 amino acids. The CDR3 sequence is CASIGQRGTPLHF. CDR3 DNA: TGTGCCAGCATTGGACAGAGAGGGACACCCCTCCACTTT.